This passage covers 15 T cell receptor beta chains from one sample sequenced in a study of blood T cells in healthy people across ages. Together with a sample-barcoded 5' primer, a J-beta primer mix was included in a second PCR lasting roughly 6 to 12 cycles. Using its own MiXCR run on the 5' RACE reads, TCRdb lists one record per CDR3 protein. Of some 1.7 million distinct CDR3 sequences listed, about 30% are singletons. Sample: blood. Receptors were obtained from a woman in her twenties or thirties in good health.

V is TRBV11-2 and J is TRBJ2-1; no clear D gene. The germline CDR1 and CDR2 sequences are SGHAT and FQNNGV. The CDR3 covers 15 residues. V was clipped by 5 bases and J by 2 bases, with 13 bases between them. CDR3 protein: CASSPLSGPYNEQFF. The CDR3 coding sequence is TGTGCCAGCAGCCCTCTATCCGGCCCCTACAATGAGCAGTTCTTC.

The J gene is TRBJ2-1, the V gene TRBV28; 9 nucleotides agree with TRBD1. Germline-derived CDR1 and CDR2 are MDHEN and SYDVKM. J was trimmed by 2 bases and V by 3 bases; bases with no gene match: 5. The CDR3 is 16 amino acids. The CDR3: CASSLAGTGTYNEQFF. CDR3 nucleotide sequence: TGTGCCAGCAGTTTGGCCGGGACAGGGACCTACAATGAGCAGTTCTTC.

To note about this clonotype: A read error is likely here: a far larger clone is one base away. The rearrangement joins TRBV5-1 to TRBJ1-2, with D possibly TRBD1 on 5 matching bases. Per germline, CDR1 SGHRS and CDR2 YFSETQ. This CDR3 is 12 amino acids long. CDR3 bases: TGCGCCGGCAGCTTTGGGGGGTATGGCTACACCTTC. This gives the protein CAGSFGGYGYTF.

This clonotype was found a few times. The CDR3 sequence is CASSPGSPLKGYGGSSYEQYF. In DNA form, the CDR3 reads TGTGCCAGCAGTCCTGGAAGCCCCCTTAAAGGGTACGGGGGGTCTTCCTACGAGCAGTACTTC. The chain joins TRBV12-3 or TRBV12-4 to TRBJ2-7; 7 nucleotides match TRBD2. Trimming cost V 5 bases and J 1 base; bases outside gene matches: 26. The CDR3 totals 21 residues.

The chain is built from TRBV3-1 and TRBJ2-1; 9 bases line up with TRBD1. CDR3 length: 20 residues. Trimming cost V 0 bases and J 5 bases; bases outside gene matches: 17. Germline V gene sequence: CDR1 LGHDT, CDR2 YNNKEL (reference sequence). This chain's CDR3 is CASSQDPVRLDGTGNNEQFF. CDR3 bases: TGTGCCAGCAGCCAAGATCCAGTGCGGCTGGACGGGACAGGGAACAATGAGCAGTTCTTC.

In this sample, this clonotype turned up a few times. This rearrangement joins TRBV4-2 to TRBJ1-2; 9 bases line up with TRBD1. This CDR3 region has 18 residues. The germline V gene has CDR1 LGHNA and CDR2 YNFKEQ. V dropped 0 bases and J dropped 8; count of bases not matched to a gene: 16. The CDR3 here is CASSQDWIISTGGSGYTF. CDR3 nucleotides: TGTGCCAGCAGCCAAGACTGGATTATTTCGACAGGGGGGTCCGGCTACACCTTC.

This clonotype was observed a few times. The chain links TRBV25-1 to TRBJ2-5; D gene uncertain. This CDR3 is 15 amino acids long. The V end lost 7 bases, the J end lost 3 bases, and 18 bases lay between the germline ends. Germline values: CDR1 MGHDK, CDR2 SYGVNS. The CDR3 here is CASNPSSSIEETQYF. The CDR3 DNA reads TGTGCCAGCAACCCATCGAGCTCCATTGAAGAGACCCAGTACTTC.

The genes are TRBV4-1 and TRBJ1-4, with TRBD1 matching over 11 bases. There are 16 residues in the CDR3. V trimming: 4 bases; J trimming: 8 bases; junction bases outside the gene matches: 9. The germline CDR1 and CDR2 sequences are MGHRA and YSYEKL. CDR3 protein: CASSRIGQGAEEKLFF. In nucleotides, the CDR3 is TGCGCCAGCAGCCGGATCGGACAGGGGGCAGAGGAAAAACTGTTTTTT.

As concerns this clonotype: A much larger clonotype is one base distant, so this may be a read error. The chain has TRBV20-1 and TRBJ2-7, with TRBD1 matching over 8 bases. Germline CDR1 and CDR2: DFQATT and SNEGSKA (reference sequence). The CDR3 consists of 14 residues. The CDR3 sequence: CNARETDRVYEQYF. The CDR3 bases are TGCAATGCTAGAGAAACGGACAGGGTCTACGAGCAGTACTTC.

This clonotype has a count of ten or more. The chain combines TRBV9 with TRBJ2-1; no firm D call. V was clipped by 3 bases and J by 7 bases, with 11 bases between them. CDR3 size: 13 residues. Germline CDR1 reads SGDLS; CDR2 reads YYNGEE. The CDR3 sequence is CASSARYGNEQFF. As DNA, the CDR3 is TGTGCCAGCAGCGCCAGATACGGGAATGAGCAGTTCTTC. The full variable domain, in which reference TRBV9 and TRBJ2-1 provide the parts outside the CDR3, is DSGVTQTPKHLITATGQRVTLRCSPRSGDLSVYWYQQSLDQGLQFLIQYYNGEERAKGNILERFSAQQFPDLHSELNLSSLELGDSALYFCASSARYGNEQFFGPGTRLTVL.

The CDR3 spells CASSPGTAEQFF. Here the CDR3 DNA reads TGTGCCAGCAGCCCCGGGACGGCAGAGCAGTTCTTC. This chain uses TRBV5-6 with TRBJ2-1; possibly TRBD1 or TRBD2 for D (5 bases each). This CDR3 has 12 residues. Germline V gives CDR1 SGHDT, CDR2 YYEEEE. Trimming took 4 bases from V and 10 from J, leaving 12 bases between them.

This clonotype came up many times. The CDR3 DNA is TGTGCCATCAGTGGTCCGGGACAGGGCGACGAGCAGTACTTC. Translation: CAISGPGQGDEQYF. The chain recombines TRBV10-3 with TRBJ2-7, with TRBD1 matching 9 bases. The CDR3 runs to 14 residues. J was trimmed by 5 bases and V by 4 bases; bases with no gene match: 6. Germline V gives CDR1 ENHRY, CDR2 SYGVKD.

This clonotype was found many times. Sequence at one end of the junction differs from germline and may be a read error. The V call is TRBV4-3, the J call TRBJ2-7; D possibly corresponds to TRBD1 (5 bases). The CDR3 covers 13 residues. Germline V CDR1 and CDR2: LGHNA, YSLEER. DNA of the CDR3: TGCACCAGCAGCCTTCAGGACAACTACGAGCAGTACTTC. Its protein is CTSSLQDNYEQYF.

The chain uses TRBV4-1 and TRBJ1-1; D unclear. V dropped 1 base and J dropped 1 base, with 7 bases sitting between them. The CDR3 has 14 residues. The V gene's germline CDR1 is MGHRA and CDR2 YSYEKL. The CDR3 loop reads CASSQVPGNTEAFF. The CDR3 coding sequence is TGCGCCAGCAGCCAAGTCCCGGGGAACACTGAAGCTTTCTTT.

The genes are TRBV4-1 and TRBJ2-3; 8 nucleotides line up with TRBD2. This CDR3 is 13 amino acids long. The germline V gene has CDR1 MGHRA and CDR2 YSYEKL. V shed 0 bases, J shed 15 bases, and the junction held 8 bases outside the gene matches. The CDR3 DNA sequence: TGCGCCAGCAGCCAAGAGCGAGGGACTAGTGGATATTTT. Residues: CASSQERGTSGYF.